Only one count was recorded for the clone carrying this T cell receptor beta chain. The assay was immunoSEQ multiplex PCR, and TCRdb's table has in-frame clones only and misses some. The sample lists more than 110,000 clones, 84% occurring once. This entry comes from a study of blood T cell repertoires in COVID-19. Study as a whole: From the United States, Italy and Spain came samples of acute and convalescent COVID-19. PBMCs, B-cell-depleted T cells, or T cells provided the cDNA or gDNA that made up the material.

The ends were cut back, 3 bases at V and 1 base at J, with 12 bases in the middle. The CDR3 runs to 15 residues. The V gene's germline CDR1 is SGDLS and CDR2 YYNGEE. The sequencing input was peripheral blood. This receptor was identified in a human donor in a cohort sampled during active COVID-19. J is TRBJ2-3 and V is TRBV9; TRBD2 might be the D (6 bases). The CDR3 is CASSARTGGTDTQYF. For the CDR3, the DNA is TGTGCCAGCAGCGCGAGAACGGGAGGCACAGATACGCAGTATTTT.